This T cell receptor beta chain was identified in a study of Ad26.COV2.S vaccination and SARS-CoV-2 variants. Sequenced by immunoSEQ multiplex PCR; TCRdb stores in-frame clones only, minus some. The sample includes around 320,000 clones, just under 85% of them seen just once. Treatment defined: around 19 received Ad26.COV2.S at low or high dose, single or two shots; 5 received placebo; per-sample allocation not given. Sampling occurred on day 63 after the first vaccine or placebo injection. This CDR3 region has 16 residues. Trimming removed 5 bases from V and 0 bases from J, with 14 bases in between. The V gene's germline CDR1 is SGHVS and CDR2 FQNEAQ.

The clonotype comes from a person aged 18 to 59 who received the Ad26.COV2.S COVID-19 vaccine or a placebo. The chain recombines TRBV7-8 with TRBJ1-5; possible D gene TRBD1, 6 bases. The starting material was peripheral blood, obtained in a trial of Ad26.COV2.S vaccine versus placebo. The CDR3 DNA follows: TGTGCCAGCAGCCTAGGGACACCCTATAGCAATCAGCCCCAGCATTTT. This encodes CASSLGTPYSNQPQHF. Full variable domain (remainder filled in from reference TRBV7-8 and TRBJ1-5): GAGVSQSPRYKVAKRGQDVALRCDPISGHVSLFWYQQALGQGPEFLTYFQNEAQLDKSGLPSDRFFAERPEGSVSTLKIQRTQQEDSAVYLCASSLGTPYSNQPQHFGDGTRLSIL.